This T cell receptor (beta chain) came from a study of shared clonotypes between healthy human individuals. The wider study: A few men and a couple of women, aged 18 to 49, were donors.

Broader study findings: Collection of samples was limited to blood; tissue repertoires likely differ.

Trimming took off 6 bases at V and 5 bases at J, with 16 bases between the two ends. CDR1 and CDR2 (germline): MNHNY, SVGAGI (reference sequence). CDR3 length equals 14 residues. Regarding this clone: No antigen is known for it.

For each subset, genomic DNA was distributed in equal portions over several immunoSEQ plates. Unsorted PBMCs provided DNA that was sequenced on ten immunoSEQ deep assay plates. The data were produced by immunoSEQ multiplex PCR, yet TCRdb's version contains in-frame clones alone and is incomplete. Of 400,000 to 600,000 clones listed, about four fifths are singletons. This sequence was found in a woman in her 40s in good health. Some clones in this sample may be carry-over from other donors' samples. Material for sequencing was PBMCs. V and J are TRBV6-6 and TRBJ2-5, with D perhaps being TRBD1 or TRBD2 (5 bases each). The chain's CDR3 is CASSNRDPGETQYF. The CDR3 DNA reads as TGTGCCAGCAGCAACCGGGACCCGGGGGAGACCCAGTACTTC.